This T cell receptor (beta chain) is drawn from a study of blood T cells in healthy people across ages. Study observations and caveats: CMV infection status of these donors was not known.

A note on this clonotype: Its specificity is not known.

Germline V gives CDR1 DFQATT, CDR2 SNEGSKA (reference sequence). The V and J ends lost 7 bases and 5 bases, in that order; junction bases with no gene match: 14. This CDR3 is built from 17 residues. The use of a sample-barcoded 5' primer and a J-beta primer mix characterized a second PCR of about 7 to 12 cycles. TCRdb used MiXCR to reprocess the 5' RACE reads, holding one entry per CDR3 protein. The profile shows about 1 million distinct CDR3 sequences, approximately 26% of them singletons. The data also belong to a second study, concerning T cells of mothers and their children.

Sample: blood. J is TRBJ2-2 and V is TRBV20-1; 12 positions agree with TRBD2. This clonotype was sampled from a girl between 2 and 10 years old in good health. The CDR3 sequence is CSVPGLAGGLMTGELFF. The CDR3 DNA follows: TGCAGTGTACCGGGGCTAGCGGGGGGGCTAATGACCGGGGAGCTGTTTTTT.